Below, 27 T cell receptor beta chains from the same sample are listed, as sequenced in a study of STAT3 mutations in large granular lymphocyte leukemia. Libraries were prepared by immunoSEQ multiplex PCR; TCRdb keeps only in-frame clonotypes and omits some of them. Of approximately 12,000 clones in the sample, about 88% were seen once. For these TCRs, the target antigens are not known. Findings of the study overall: Every T-LGLL patient had at least one immunodominant TCRbeta clonotype.

Sequencing was performed on peripheral blood mononuclear cells. These receptor sequences come from a man in his forties with T-cell large granular lymphocyte leukemia. Some clones in this sample may be carry-over from other donors' samples.

The V call is TRBV5-4, the J call TRBJ1-6; a possible D gene is TRBD1 (5 bases). This CDR3 contains 15 residues. Germline-derived CDR1 and CDR2 are SGHNT and YYREEE (reference sequence). V gave up 0 bases and J gave up 7 bases, with 11 bases separating them. The CDR3 protein is CASSLEGRPNSPLHF. In DNA form, the CDR3 reads TGTGCCAGCAGCTTGGAGGGACGTCCGAATTCACCCCTCCACTTT.

The chain carries TRBV7-8 and TRBJ1-2; D call uncertain. The CDR3 runs 13 residues. Looked up from germline, CDR1 is SGHVS and CDR2 is FQNEAQ. V lost 5 bases and J 2 bases, leaving 9 bases between the germline ends. The CDR3 is CASSPDSNYGYTF. The CDR3 bases are TGTGCCAGCAGCCCTGACTCCAACTATGGCTACACCTTC.

The chain recombines TRBV18 with TRBJ1-1; D gene unclear. The CDR3 totals 13 residues. Germline V CDR1 and CDR2: KGHSH, LQKENI. Trimming removed 0 bases at V and 0 bases at J, with 2 bases between. The CDR3 sequence: CASSPPVNTEAFF. The CDR3 nucleotides read TGTGCCAGCTCACCACCCGTGAACACTGAAGCTTTCTTT.

The CDR3 DNA is TGTGCCAGCAGCTTACAACAGGGGAGTGCCTACGAGCAGTACTTC. The encoded protein is CASSLQQGSAYEQYF. The chain has TRBV7-2 and TRBJ2-7; the match to TRBD1 covers 7 bases. This CDR3 is built from 15 residues. Per the germline V gene, CDR1 is SGHTA and CDR2 is FQGNSA. With 2 bases clipped from V and 2 bases from J, the junction kept 6 bases outside the gene matches.

This chain uses TRBV9 with TRBJ2-7, with D perhaps being TRBD1 or TRBD2 (5 bases each). CDR1 and CDR2 from the germline V gene are SGDLS and YYNGEE. Deletions cut 4 bases from V and 0 bases from J, with 14 bases between. The CDR3 runs 15 residues. CDR3 DNA: TGTGCCAGCAGCCCCACCGGGGCTACCTCCTACGAGCAGTACTTC. This translates into CASSPTGATSYEQYF. Full variable domain (outside the CDR3, taken from reference TRBV9 and TRBJ2-7): DSGVTQTPKHLITATGQRVTLRCSPRSGDLSVYWYQQSLDQGLQFLIQYYNGEERAKGNILERFSAQQFPDLHSELNLSSLELGDSALYFCASSPTGATSYEQYFGPGTRLTVT.

The rearrangement joins TRBV5-6 to TRBJ2-7; the D gene could be TRBD1 or TRBD2 (6 bases each). The V end was cut by 2 bases, the J end by 6 bases, with 18 bases between. The germline gives CDR1 SGHDT, CDR2 YYEEEE. CDR3 length: 15 residues. The CDR3 bases are TGTGCCAGCAGCTTCGGGAGAACAGGGTTCGGCGAGCAGTACTTC. Its protein is CASSFGRTGFGEQYF.

The chain uses TRBV10-3 and TRBJ2-7; 8 nucleotides align to TRBD1. Germline values: CDR1 ENHRY, CDR2 SYGVKD. The CDR3 is made up of 16 amino acids. V shed 3 bases and J 2 bases; nucleotides not matched to a gene: 9. This chain's CDR3 is CAISDPDRGLTYEQYF. CDR3 sequence (DNA): TGTGCCATCAGTGATCCCGACAGGGGCCTTACCTACGAGCAGTACTTC.

The rearrangement joins TRBV4-2 to TRBJ1-2, with TRBD1 matching over 7 bases. This CDR3 comprises 15 residues. Germline V lookup: CDR1 LGHNA, CDR2 YNFKEQ. Trimming at V came to 1 base and at J to 8 bases, leaving 10 bases not matched to a gene. For the CDR3, the DNA is TGTGCCAGCAGCCAAGCCAGACAGGGAACGGGAGGCTACACCTTC. Translated, it gives CASSQARQGTGGYTF.

The V and J genes are TRBV27 and TRBJ2-7; 9 bases fit TRBD1. V trimming: 5 bases; J trimming: 2 bases; junction bases outside the gene matches: 4. The length of the CDR3 is 14 residues. Per germline, CDR1 MNHEY and CDR2 SMNVEV (reference sequence). Here the CDR3 DNA reads TGTGCCAGCAGTCCCGGGACAGGGCCCTACGAGCAGTACTTC. It encodes CASSPGTGPYEQYF.

The chain couples TRBV19 to TRBJ2-2, with a tentative D call TRBD2 (5 bases). V dropped 4 bases and J dropped 5 bases, with 20 bases sitting between them. This CDR3 has 17 residues. Germline CDR1 reads LNHDA; CDR2 reads SQIVND (reference sequence). This CDR3 reads CASSSPGLSQLTGELFF. CDR3 DNA: TGTGCCAGTAGTAGCCCAGGACTTTCCCAACTTACCGGGGAGCTGTTTTTT.

The rearrangement joins TRBV4-3 to TRBJ1-4, with D uncertain. CDR1 is LGHNA, CDR2 YSLEER, per germline. Trimming took 4 bases from V and 7 from J, leaving 16 bases between them. This CDR3 has 15 amino acids. The CDR3 nucleotides read TGCGCCAGCAGCCTCTCAAGCGGCCCCGTTGAAAAACTGTTTTTT. Protein: CASSLSSGPVEKLFF.

The chain is built from TRBV9 and TRBJ2-2, with D tentatively TRBD2 (5 bases). The length of the CDR3 is 14 residues. Germline V CDR1 and CDR2: SGDLS, YYNGEE. V dropped 1 base and J dropped 7 bases, with 11 bases sitting between them. CDR3 nucleotide sequence: TGTGCCAGCAGCGTAAGCGGAAGTATCGGGGAGCTGTTTTTT. As protein: CASSVSGSIGELFF.

This chain uses TRBV29-1 with TRBJ2-3; a possible D gene is TRBD2 (5 bases). Per germline, CDR1 SQVTM and CDR2 ANQGSEA. V shed 0 bases and J shed 1 base, with 11 bases lying between them. The CDR3 length is 15 residues. This CDR3 reads CSVEDLLRGTDTQYF. DNA of the CDR3: TGCAGCGTTGAAGATCTTCTGCGGGGCACAGATACGCAGTATTTT.

The V gene is TRBV10-3, the J gene TRBJ2-7, with 9 nucleotides matching TRBD1. The germline V gene has CDR1 ENHRY and CDR2 SYGVKD. This CDR3 has 11 residues. J was trimmed by 4 bases and V by 10 bases; bases with no gene match: 2. CDR3 sequence reads: CATGQGYEQYF. CDR3 sequence (DNA): TGTGCCACTGGACAGGGGTACGAGCAGTACTTC.

This chain connects TRBV5-4 to TRBJ2-7, with D possibly being TRBD2 (7 bases). The CDR3 contains 15 residues. The germline V gene encodes CDR1 SGHNT and CDR2 YYREEE (reference sequence). V was trimmed by 4 bases and J by 7 bases, leaving 21 bases between them. CDR3 nucleotides: TGTGCCAGCAGCCCCGTACAGGGAGGGACGGGGGAGCAGTACTTC. Its protein product is CASSPVQGGTGEQYF.

This chain connects TRBV2 to TRBJ1-2; D perhaps matches TRBD1 (5 bases). The germline V and J ends were trimmed by 8 bases and 4 bases, with 17 bases remaining between them. Per the germline V gene, CDR1 is SNHLY and CDR2 is FYNNEI. The CDR3 runs to 14 residues. The CDR3 DNA reads as TGTGCCAGCTCAACGGCCGGGGCCACCTATGGCTACACCTTC. Its translation: CASSTAGATYGYTF. Supplemented by reference TRBV2 and TRBJ1-2, the full variable domain reads EPEVTQTPSHQVTQMGQEVILRCVPISNHLYFYWYRQILGQKVEFLVSFYNNEISEKSEIFDDQFSVERPDGSNFTLKIRSTKLEDSAMYFCASSTAGATYGYTFGSGTRLTVV.

The chain joins TRBV7-9 to TRBJ2-3, with D possibly being TRBD2 (6 bases). The CDR3 contains 16 residues. The V end lost 7 bases, the J end lost 2 bases, and 19 bases lay between the germline ends. CDR1 and CDR2 (germline): SEHNR, FQNEAQ (reference sequence). CDR3 nucleotides: TGTGCCAGCACTCATTACCCGGGACTCCACACAGATACGCAGTATTTT. As protein: CASTHYPGLHTDTQYF. The full variable domain, in which reference TRBV7-9 and TRBJ2-3 provide the parts outside the CDR3, is DTGVSQNPRHKITKRGQNVTFRCDPISEHNRLYWYRQTLGQGPEFLTYFQNEAQLEKSRLLSDRFSAERPKGSFSTLEIQRTEQGDSAMYLCASTHYPGLHTDTQYFGPGTRLTVL.

The CDR3 here is CASSPERNPYNSPLHF. Here the CDR3 DNA reads TGTGCCAGCAGCCCTGAGAGAAACCCCTATAATTCACCCCTCCACTTT. The chain recombines TRBV28 with TRBJ1-6; D is unresolved. V gave up 6 bases and J gave up 2 bases, with 14 bases separating them. The germline V gene has CDR1 MDHEN and CDR2 SYDVKM. CDR3 length: 16 amino acids.

The V and J genes are TRBV11-3 and TRBJ2-2; D is unresolved. Per germline, CDR1 SGHNT and CDR2 YENEEA. This CDR3 region has 15 residues. Trimming cost V 4 bases and J 4 bases, with 13 bases left between them. The CDR3 DNA reads as TGTGCCAGCAGCTCCCCGACAACCCGCACCGGGGAGCTGTTTTTT. Protein: CASSSPTTRTGELFF.

The gene calls are TRBV5-1 and TRBJ1-3; D is uncertain. The CDR3 extends over 14 amino acids. V was shortened by 0 bases and J by 3 bases, with 7 bases between the two germline ends. Germline V gene data show CDR1 as SGHRS and CDR2 as YFSETQ. CDR3 coding DNA: TGCGCCAGCAGCTTGGATTCCCGTGGAAACACCATATATTTT. The encoded protein is CASSLDSRGNTIYF.

The genes are TRBV5-6 and TRBJ2-3, with D perhaps assigned TRBD1 or TRBD2 (5 bases each). The CDR3 loop spans 13 amino acids. The germline V and J ends were trimmed by 4 bases and 6 bases, with 12 bases remaining between them. From germline, CDR1 is SGHDT and CDR2 YYEEEE. The CDR3 spells CASSTRGVDTQYF. The CDR3 DNA sequence: TGTGCCAGCAGCACAAGGGGAGTGGATACGCAGTATTTT. Variable domain in full (rest from reference TRBV5-6 and TRBJ2-3): DAGVTQSPTHLIKTRGQQVTLRCSPKSGHDTVSWYQQALGQGPQFIFQYYEEEERQRGNFPDRFSGHQFPNYSSELNVNALLLGDSALYLCASSTRGVDTQYFGPGTRLTVL.

In its sample, this clone was seen once. The V and J genes are TRBV6-6 and TRBJ1-6, with 7 bases lining up with TRBD1. This CDR3 spans 16 amino acids. Germline loops: CDR1 MNHNY, CDR2 SVGAGI (reference sequence). V dropped 6 bases and J dropped 3; count of bases not matched to a gene: 8. CDR3 sequence: CASRTQGRSYNSPLHF. CDR3 coding DNA: TGTGCCAGCAGAACACAGGGGAGAAGCTATAATTCACCCCTCCACTTT.

This clone was detected only once. The gene calls are TRBV5-6 and TRBJ2-7; possibly TRBD1 for D (7 bases). V dropped 7 bases and J dropped 3 bases, with 17 bases sitting between them. The CDR3 loop spans 14 amino acids. Per germline, CDR1 SGHDT and CDR2 YYEEEE. The CDR3 reads CASAPGQGGYEQYF. Here the CDR3 DNA reads TGTGCCAGCGCGCCAGGGCAGGGGGGCTACGAGCAGTACTTC.

The chain couples TRBV7-2 to TRBJ2-6; D is undetermined. V was cut by 7 bases and J by 4 bases, with 14 bases left in between. The CDR3 is made up of 15 amino acids. Germline V gene sequence: CDR1 SGHTA, CDR2 FQGNSA. CDR3 coding DNA: TGTGCCAGCAACCCCGGGCTTGGAGGGGCCAACGTCCTGACTTTC. Protein: CASNPGLGGANVLTF. Full variable domain (remainder filled in from reference TRBV7-2 and TRBJ2-6): GAGVSQSPSNKVTEKGKDVELRCDPISGHTALYWYRQSLGQGLEFLIYFQGNSAPDKSGLPSDRFSAERTGGSVSTLTIQRTQQEDSAVYLCASNPGLGGANVLTFGAGSRLTVL.

The genes are TRBV7-9 and TRBJ1-1; the D gene is possibly TRBD1 (5 bases). The CDR3 is 15 residues long. Trimming removed 5 bases from V and 5 bases from J, with 18 bases in between. Germline V gene data show CDR1 as SEHNR and CDR2 as FQNEAQ (reference sequence). The CDR3 coding sequence is TGTGCCAGCAGCGACCCTACCTCGGCAGGGACTGAAGCTTTCTTT. This translates into CASSDPTSAGTEAFF. Full variable domain (missing parts from reference TRBV7-9 and TRBJ1-1): DTGVSQNPRHKITKRGQNVTFRCDPISEHNRLYWYRQTLGQGPEFLTYFQNEAQLEKSRLLSDRFSAERPKGSFSTLEIQRTEQGDSAMYLCASSDPTSAGTEAFFGQGTRLTVV.

The table lists this clone with a count of one. The chain links TRBV5-4 to TRBJ2-3; TRBD1 might be the D (5 bases). Germline lookup yields CDR1 SGHNT and CDR2 YYREEE (reference sequence). The CDR3 totals 15 residues. The germline V and J ends were trimmed by 3 bases and 3 bases, with 14 bases remaining between them. DNA of the CDR3: TGTGCCAGCAGCTGGAAAGGGGCGCTAACAGATACGCAGTATTTT. Translation: CASSWKGALTDTQYF.

The V gene is TRBV18, the J gene TRBJ1-2, with D tentatively TRBD1 (6 bases). There are 13 residues in the CDR3. V lost 8 bases and J 0 bases, leaving 10 bases between the germline ends. Germline V gene lookup returns CDR1 KGHSH and CDR2 LQKENI. CDR3 bases: TGTGCCAGCACGACAGGTCCTAACTATGGCTACACCTTC. Protein sequence: CASTTGPNYGYTF.